Listed below are T cell receptor beta chains from one sample, sequenced in a study of response to subunit inactivated influenza vaccine. Using its own MiXCR run on the RT-PCR reads, TCRdb lists one record per CDR3 protein. The sample has more than 600,000 distinct CDR3 sequences, less than 20% seen once. The source was PBMCs from blood, collected 4 to 6 days after vaccination. The receptors derive from a man aged 45-65 years who received an inactivated influenza vaccine. Both conserved end residues are part of each CDR3. A D gene is named only where the DNA matches it firmly. Where a row states a size, it is once, few, many or the class of an expanded clone; other rows omit it.

v_call: TRBV5-1
j_call: TRBJ2-3
d_call: .
clone_size: few
cdr3_length: 15
cdr3_aa: CASSLGGDVTDTQYF
cdr3_nt: TGCGCCAGCAGCTTGGGAGGGGATGTCACAGATACGCAGTATTTT

v_call: TRBV5-1
j_call: TRBJ2-7
d_call: TRBD2
clone_size: .
cdr3_length: 16
cdr3_aa: CASSSGLADPKYEQYF
cdr3_nt: TGCGCCAGCAGCTCGGGACTAGCGGATCCTAAATACGAGCAGTACTTC

v_call: TRBV29-1
j_call: TRBJ1-1
d_call: .
clone_size: .
cdr3_length: 13
cdr3_aa: CSVARTANTEAFF
cdr3_nt: TGCAGCGTTGCGCGGACAGCGAACACTGAAGCTTTCTTT

v_call: TRBV7-2
j_call: TRBJ1-3
d_call: .
clone_size: once
cdr3_length: 12
cdr3_aa: CASTFPQGTIYF
cdr3_nt: TGTGCCAGCACCTTCCCCCAGGGAACCATATATTTT

v_call: TRBV7-2
j_call: TRBJ2-5
d_call: .
clone_size: .
cdr3_length: 15
cdr3_aa: CASSLAAWTRETQYF
cdr3_nt: TGTGCCAGCAGCTTAGCCGCTTGGACACGAGAGACCCAGTACTTC

v_call: TRBV12-3/TRBV12-4
j_call: TRBJ1-2
d_call: .
clone_size: .
cdr3_length: 16
cdr3_aa: CASSLAGLRLRGGYTF
cdr3_nt: TGTGCCAGCAGTTTAGCAGGTCTTCGTTTGAGAGGTGGCTACACCTTC

v_call: TRBV4-1
j_call: TRBJ2-7
d_call: .
clone_size: many
cdr3_length: 13
cdr3_aa: CASSQWEYYEQYF
cdr3_nt: TGCGCCAGCAGCCAATGGGAGTACTACGAGCAGTACTTC

v_call: TRBV12-3/TRBV12-4
j_call: TRBJ1-5
d_call: .
clone_size: few
cdr3_length: 14
cdr3_aa: CASSTGTYNQPQHF
cdr3_nt: TGTGCCAGCAGTACCGGGACTTACAATCAGCCCCAGCATTTT

v_call: TRBV10-3
j_call: TRBJ2-6
d_call: .
clone_size: few
cdr3_length: 17
cdr3_aa: CAINKDREGSGANVLTF
cdr3_nt: TGTGCCATCAATAAAGACAGGGAGGGCTCTGGGGCCAACGTCCTGACTTTC

v_call: TRBV7-2
j_call: TRBJ1-5
d_call: .
clone_size: few
cdr3_length: 15
cdr3_aa: CASSLGRRSNQPQHF
cdr3_nt: TGTGCCAGCAGCTTAGGCCGCAGAAGCAATCAGCCCCAGCATTTT

v_call: TRBV7-2
j_call: TRBJ1-1
d_call: .
clone_size: many
cdr3_length: 13
cdr3_aa: CASSLGYGTEAFF
cdr3_nt: TGTGCCAGCAGCTTAGGTTATGGAACTGAAGCTTTCTTT

v_call: TRBV11-2
j_call: TRBJ2-7
d_call: TRBD2
clone_size: .
cdr3_length: 15
cdr3_aa: CASSLEGLAAYEQYF
cdr3_nt: TGTGCCAGCAGCTTAGAGGGACTAGCGGCCTACGAGCAGTACTTC

v_call: TRBV28
j_call: TRBJ2-7
d_call: .
clone_size: .
cdr3_length: 14
cdr3_aa: CASSPYGSYYEQYF
cdr3_nt: TGTGCCAGCAGTCCCTATGGGTCTTACTACGAGCAGTACTTC

v_call: TRBV6-5
j_call: TRBJ2-2
d_call: TRBD2
clone_size: .
cdr3_length: 16
cdr3_aa: CASSYLRTSGAGELFF
cdr3_nt: TGTGCCAGCAGTTACCTCCGGACTAGCGGAGCCGGGGAGCTGTTTTTT

v_call: TRBV14
j_call: TRBJ1-1
d_call: .
clone_size: few
cdr3_length: 15
cdr3_aa: CASSQDRGLGTEAFF
cdr3_nt: TGTGCCAGCAGCCAAGACAGGGGTTTGGGAACTGAAGCTTTCTTT

v_call: TRBV4-2
j_call: TRBJ1-4
d_call: .
clone_size: few
cdr3_length: 15
cdr3_aa: CASSQDGTRDEKLFF
cdr3_nt: TGTGCCAGCAGCCAAGACGGGACAAGGGATGAAAAACTGTTTTTT

v_call: TRBV29-1
j_call: TRBJ2-1
d_call: TRBD2
clone_size: .
cdr3_length: 14
cdr3_aa: CSVDVQRGYNEQFF
cdr3_nt: TGCAGCGTTGATGTCCAGCGGGGCTACAATGAGCAGTTCTTC

v_call: TRBV7-9
j_call: TRBJ1-1
d_call: .
clone_size: few
cdr3_length: 14
cdr3_aa: CASSSWTQNTEAFF
cdr3_nt: TGTGCCAGCAGCTCGTGGACACAGAACACTGAAGCTTTCTTT

v_call: TRBV4-3
j_call: TRBJ1-1
d_call: .
clone_size: .
cdr3_length: 15
cdr3_aa: CASSPELGFSTEAFF
cdr3_nt: TGCGCCAGCAGCCCAGAATTAGGGTTTAGCACTGAAGCTTTCTTT

v_call: TRBV19
j_call: TRBJ2-6
d_call: .
clone_size: few
cdr3_length: 17
cdr3_aa: CATTRSGTGSGANVLTF
cdr3_nt: TGTGCCACCACGCGATCGGGGACTGGGTCTGGGGCCAACGTCCTGACTTTC

v_call: TRBV10-3
j_call: TRBJ1-2
d_call: .
clone_size: .
cdr3_length: 14
cdr3_aa: CAISEVTSNYGYTF
cdr3_nt: TGTGCCATCAGTGAGGTCACCTCTAACTATGGCTACACCTTC

v_call: TRBV7-2
j_call: TRBJ2-5
d_call: TRBD2
clone_size: few
cdr3_length: 17
cdr3_aa: CASSPNWGLAPQETQYF
cdr3_nt: TGTGCCAGCAGCCCAAATTGGGGACTAGCCCCCCAAGAGACCCAGTACTTC

v_call: TRBV7-9
j_call: TRBJ2-7
d_call: TRBD1
clone_size: few
cdr3_length: 15
cdr3_aa: CASSLGWTGDHEQYF
cdr3_nt: TGTGCCAGCAGCTTAGGTTGGACAGGGGACCACGAGCAGTACTTC

v_call: TRBV7-2
j_call: TRBJ2-5
d_call: .
clone_size: few
cdr3_length: 15
cdr3_aa: CASSFRGGRPQTQYF
cdr3_nt: TGTGCCAGCAGCTTTAGAGGGGGGCGACCCCAGACCCAGTACTTC

v_call: TRBV6-1
j_call: TRBJ1-1
d_call: .
clone_size: .
cdr3_length: 14
cdr3_aa: CASSPTSSVSWGYF
cdr3_nt: TGTGCCAGCAGTCCAACCTCCAGCGTCTCTTGGGGGTACTTT

v_call: TRBV9
j_call: TRBJ2-1
d_call: .
clone_size: .
cdr3_length: 16
cdr3_aa: CASSVAPQETYNEQFF
cdr3_nt: TGTGCCAGCAGCGTAGCCCCGCAAGAAACCTACAATGAGCAGTTCTTC

v_call: TRBV29-1
j_call: TRBJ1-5
d_call: .
clone_size: .
cdr3_length: 14
cdr3_aa: CSFAAGGGGQPQHF
cdr3_nt: TGCAGCTTCGCAGCCGGGGGCGGGGGGCAGCCCCAGCATTTT

v_call: TRBV7-9
j_call: TRBJ1-1
d_call: .
clone_size: .
cdr3_length: 13
cdr3_aa: CASSNTGITEAFF
cdr3_nt: TGTGCCAGCAGTAATACAGGGATTACTGAAGCTTTCTTT

v_call: TRBV29-1
j_call: TRBJ2-1
d_call: .
clone_size: few
cdr3_length: 15
cdr3_aa: CSAYQQGIRGNEQFF
cdr3_nt: TGCAGCGCTTACCAGCAGGGGATTCGCGGCAATGAGCAGTTCTTC

v_call: TRBV4-2
j_call: TRBJ2-2
d_call: .
clone_size: .
cdr3_length: 16
cdr3_aa: CASSQDPETRTGELFF
cdr3_nt: TGTGCCAGCAGCCAAGACCCAGAGACACGTACCGGGGAGCTGTTTTTT

v_call: TRBV7-2
j_call: TRBJ1-3
d_call: .
clone_size: few
cdr3_length: 13
cdr3_aa: CASSRQTGNTIYF
cdr3_nt: TGTGCCAGCTCCCGACAGACTGGAAACACCATATATTTT

v_call: TRBV28
j_call: TRBJ1-5
d_call: TRBD1
clone_size: few
cdr3_length: 17
cdr3_aa: CASKPPGQIMGNQPQHF
cdr3_nt: TGTGCCAGCAAGCCTCCGGGACAGATAATGGGGAATCAGCCCCAGCATTTT

v_call: TRBV6-1
j_call: TRBJ2-2
d_call: .
clone_size: few
cdr3_length: 14
cdr3_aa: CASTIYPYTGELFF
cdr3_nt: TGTGCCAGCACTATTTATCCCTACACCGGGGAGCTGTTTTTT

v_call: TRBV6-2/TRBV6-3
j_call: TRBJ2-1
d_call: TRBD1
clone_size: .
cdr3_length: 16
cdr3_aa: CASSSLGTALGNEQFF
cdr3_nt: TGTGCCAGCAGTTCGCTAGGGACAGCTTTGGGGAATGAGCAGTTCTTC

v_call: TRBV5-5
j_call: TRBJ1-2
d_call: .
clone_size: few
cdr3_length: 14
cdr3_aa: CASSLDHSLYGYTF
cdr3_nt: TGTGCCAGCAGCTTGGACCACAGCCTCTATGGCTACACCTTC

v_call: TRBV12-3/TRBV12-4
j_call: TRBJ1-5
d_call: .
clone_size: few
cdr3_length: 13
cdr3_aa: CASSSRENQPQHF
cdr3_nt: TGTGCCAGCAGTTCTCGTGAAAATCAGCCCCAGCATTTT

v_call: TRBV7-8
j_call: TRBJ2-5
d_call: .
clone_size: .
cdr3_length: 14
cdr3_aa: CASSLRRQRETQYF
cdr3_nt: TGTGCCAGCAGCTTACGGCGTCAGAGAGAGACCCAGTACTTC

v_call: TRBV11-2
j_call: TRBJ2-2
d_call: TRBD1
clone_size: .
cdr3_length: 19
cdr3_aa: CASSLVTPGQGTNTGELFF
cdr3_nt: TGTGCCAGCAGCTTAGTTACGCCGGGACAGGGGACGAACACCGGGGAGCTGTTTTTT

v_call: TRBV5-1
j_call: TRBJ2-1
d_call: TRBD2
clone_size: few
cdr3_length: 18
cdr3_aa: CASSPGLRGAGANNEQFF
cdr3_nt: TGCGCCAGCAGCCCGGGGCTGAGGGGAGCGGGAGCTAACAATGAGCAGTTCTTC

v_call: TRBV11-1
j_call: TRBJ2-1
d_call: TRBD2
clone_size: .
cdr3_length: 19
cdr3_aa: CASSLGASGRSLIRDEQFF
cdr3_nt: TGTGCCAGCAGCTTAGGTGCTAGCGGGAGGTCCCTTATCCGGGATGAGCAGTTCTTC

v_call: TRBV20-1
j_call: TRBJ2-1
d_call: .
clone_size: many
cdr3_length: 14
cdr3_aa: CSARSPRGGNEQFF
cdr3_nt: TGCAGTGCTAGATCACCACGAGGAGGGAATGAGCAGTTCTTC

v_call: TRBV27
j_call: TRBJ1-2
d_call: .
clone_size: .
cdr3_length: 12
cdr3_aa: CASSPYPGGYTF
cdr3_nt: TGTGCCAGCAGTCCCTACCCGGGAGGCTACACCTTC

v_call: TRBV20-1
j_call: TRBJ1-5
d_call: .
clone_size: .
cdr3_length: 15
cdr3_aa: CSARDLSTLNQPQHF
cdr3_nt: TGCAGTGCTAGAGATCTCAGTACACTCAATCAGCCCCAGCATTTT

v_call: TRBV6-2/TRBV6-3
j_call: TRBJ1-4
d_call: TRBD1
clone_size: few
cdr3_length: 15
cdr3_aa: CASRLRGQGVEKLFF
cdr3_nt: TGTGCCAGCAGACTTCGGGGACAGGGCGTTGAAAAACTGTTTTTT

v_call: TRBV7-2
j_call: TRBJ1-2
d_call: .
clone_size: .
cdr3_length: 14
cdr3_aa: CASSLVREDYGYTF
cdr3_nt: TGTGCCAGCAGCTTAGTCAGGGAGGACTATGGCTACACCTTC

v_call: TRBV12-3/TRBV12-4
j_call: TRBJ2-7
d_call: .
clone_size: few
cdr3_length: 16
cdr3_aa: CASSLNPDGGSYEQYF
cdr3_nt: TGTGCCAGCAGTTTAAATCCCGACGGCGGCTCCTACGAGCAGTACTTC

v_call: TRBV29-1
j_call: TRBJ1-2
d_call: .
clone_size: .
cdr3_length: 11
cdr3_aa: CSGYDSYGYTF
cdr3_nt: TGCAGCGGTTACGACAGCTATGGCTACACCTTC

v_call: TRBV11-2
j_call: TRBJ2-7
d_call: TRBD1
clone_size: .
cdr3_length: 15
cdr3_aa: CASSLTRDRNYEQYF
cdr3_nt: TGTGCCAGCAGTCTGACTCGGGACAGGAACTACGAGCAGTACTTC

v_call: TRBV12-3/TRBV12-4
j_call: TRBJ1-6
d_call: TRBD1
clone_size: many
cdr3_length: 15
cdr3_aa: CASRPQGTNNSPLHF
cdr3_nt: TGTGCCAGCAGGCCACAGGGGACTAATAATTCACCCCTCCACTTT

v_call: TRBV4-1
j_call: TRBJ2-5
d_call: .
clone_size: .
cdr3_length: 14
cdr3_aa: CASSQGTTWETQYF
cdr3_nt: TGCGCCAGCAGCCAAGGGACTACCTGGGAGACCCAGTACTTC

v_call: TRBV6-2/TRBV6-3
j_call: TRBJ1-2
d_call: TRBD1
clone_size: few
cdr3_length: 13
cdr3_aa: CASSATGGSGLSF
cdr3_nt: TGTGCCAGCAGTGCCACAGGGGGGTCTGGTTTATCCTTC

v_call: TRBV10-1
j_call: TRBJ2-7
d_call: .
clone_size: few
cdr3_length: 14
cdr3_aa: CASSESRPSYEQYF
cdr3_nt: TGCGCCAGCAGTGAGTCGAGGCCTTCCTACGAGCAGTACTTC

v_call: TRBV4-3
j_call: TRBJ1-2
d_call: .
clone_size: few
cdr3_length: 13
cdr3_aa: CASSQDSGFGYTF
cdr3_nt: TGCGCCAGCAGCCAAGATTCTGGATTTGGCTACACCTTC

v_call: TRBV12-3/TRBV12-4
j_call: TRBJ2-7
d_call: TRBD2
clone_size: few
cdr3_length: 15
cdr3_aa: CASSPTSGGTYEQYF
cdr3_nt: TGTGCCAGCAGTCCGACTAGCGGGGGCACCTACGAGCAGTACTTC

v_call: TRBV29-1
j_call: TRBJ2-5
d_call: .
clone_size: .
cdr3_length: 15
cdr3_aa: CSVGRHRAYQETQYF
cdr3_nt: TGCAGCGTTGGACGACACAGGGCGTACCAAGAGACCCAGTACTTC

v_call: TRBV5-1
j_call: TRBJ1-1
d_call: .
clone_size: few
cdr3_length: 14
cdr3_aa: CASSLDAFGTEAFF
cdr3_nt: TGCGCCAGCAGCTTGGACGCGTTTGGCACTGAAGCTTTCTTT

v_call: TRBV15
j_call: TRBJ1-1
d_call: TRBD1
clone_size: .
cdr3_length: 15
cdr3_aa: CATSRERQGFTEAFF
cdr3_nt: TGTGCCACCAGCAGAGAACGACAGGGTTTCACTGAAGCTTTCTTT

v_call: TRBV29-1
j_call: TRBJ1-1
d_call: TRBD1
clone_size: few
cdr3_length: 12
cdr3_aa: CSGQGDLREAFF
cdr3_nt: TGCAGCGGACAGGGGGATTTGCGCGAAGCTTTCTTT

v_call: TRBV20-1
j_call: TRBJ2-3
d_call: .
clone_size: few
cdr3_length: 14
cdr3_aa: CSAKGVAGSDTQYF
cdr3_nt: TGCAGTGCTAAGGGGGTAGCGGGCTCAGATACGCAGTATTTT